The clone carrying this T cell receptor (beta chain) has a single count. The antigen is unknown. The CDR3 runs 15 residues. Germline CDR1 SGHNT, CDR2 YENEEA. V was pared by 1 base and J by 6 bases, with 8 bases of the junction left unmatched. The data originate from a study of graft-versus-host responses after intestinal transplantation. For the study at large: Induction with anti-thymocyte globulin, then tacrolimus and steroids for roughly three years, was given to all recipients. Findings and limits, study-wide: Early declines in HvG clones that occurred post-transplant were associated with peak circulating GvH clone levels. Where graft-donor T cell macrochimerism was present, patients had high graft-versus-host to host-versus-graft clonal ratios in allografts. In recipient marrow, GvH clones were found, and some appeared first in ileum or blood.

Repertoires were generated with immunoSEQ multiplex PCR, while TCRdb's copy carries only in-frame clones and drops some. Among some 130,000 clones listed, 90% to 95% were seen once. This specimen consisted of unstimulated CD4+ T cells sorted from spleen or lymph node cells, obtained before intestinal transplant. The chain carries TRBV11-3 and TRBJ2-7; 8 bases are a match to TRBD2. This clonotype was sampled from a human donor who received an intestinal transplant. Written as DNA, the CDR3 is TGTGCCAGCAGCTTAGGGTACGGGAGGGCCCCCGAGCAGTACTTC. It specifies CASSLGYGRAPEQYF.